The T cell receptor (beta chain) under discussion was sequenced for a study of ipilimumab plus nivolumab after autologous stem cell transplantation. Study at large: Both relapsed and primary refractory DLBCL were included.

Clones were sequenced by immunoSEQ multiplex PCR, and TCRdb holds only the in-frame ones, with some missing. Of roughly 15,000 clones detected, roughly 80% appear once; the ten largest clones hold about 9.4%. The V gene end was trimmed by 7 bases and the J gene end by 10 bases; junction bases not matched to a gene: 6. Germline lookup yields CDR1 LGHNT and CDR2 FRNRAP. The CDR3 length is 11 residues. This chain uses TRBV12-5 with TRBJ1-1; 7 bases map to TRBD1. This TCR derives from a male donor with diffuse large B-cell lymphoma. The source was PBMCs, collected in a trial of ipilimumab plus nivolumab as post-transplant consolidation. The CDR3 region is CASDNRGTAFF. The CDR3 coding sequence is TGTGCTAGTGACAACAGGGGTACAGCTTTCTTT.